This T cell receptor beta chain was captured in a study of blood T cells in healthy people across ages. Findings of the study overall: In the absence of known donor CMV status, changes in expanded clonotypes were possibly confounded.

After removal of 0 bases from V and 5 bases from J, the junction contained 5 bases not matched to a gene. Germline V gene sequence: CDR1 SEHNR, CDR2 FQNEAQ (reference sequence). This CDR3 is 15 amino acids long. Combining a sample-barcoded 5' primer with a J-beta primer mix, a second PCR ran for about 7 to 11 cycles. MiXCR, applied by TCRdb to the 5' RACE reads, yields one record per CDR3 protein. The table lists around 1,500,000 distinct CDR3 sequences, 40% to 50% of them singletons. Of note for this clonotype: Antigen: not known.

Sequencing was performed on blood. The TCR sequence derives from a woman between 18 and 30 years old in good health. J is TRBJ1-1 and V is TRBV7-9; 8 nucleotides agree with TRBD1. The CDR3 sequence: CASSLARGLTTEAFF. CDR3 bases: TGTGCCAGCAGCTTAGCCAGGGGGCTTACGACTGAAGCTTTCTTT.